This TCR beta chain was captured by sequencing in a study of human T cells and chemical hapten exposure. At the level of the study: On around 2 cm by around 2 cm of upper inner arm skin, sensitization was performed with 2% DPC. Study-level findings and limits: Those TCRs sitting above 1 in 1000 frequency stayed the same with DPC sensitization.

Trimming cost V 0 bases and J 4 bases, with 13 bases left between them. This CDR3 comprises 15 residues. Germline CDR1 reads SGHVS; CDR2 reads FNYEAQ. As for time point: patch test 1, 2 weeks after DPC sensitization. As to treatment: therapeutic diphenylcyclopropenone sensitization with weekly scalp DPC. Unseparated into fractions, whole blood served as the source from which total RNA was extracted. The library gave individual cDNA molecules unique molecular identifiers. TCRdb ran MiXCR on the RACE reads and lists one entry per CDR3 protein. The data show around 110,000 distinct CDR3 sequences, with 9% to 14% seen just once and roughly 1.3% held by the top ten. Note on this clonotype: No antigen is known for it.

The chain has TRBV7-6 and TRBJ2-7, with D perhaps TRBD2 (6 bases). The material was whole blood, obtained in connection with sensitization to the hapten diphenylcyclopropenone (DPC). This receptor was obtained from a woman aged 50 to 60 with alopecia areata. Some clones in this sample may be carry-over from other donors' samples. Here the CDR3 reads CASSLAASEGYEQYF. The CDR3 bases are TGTGCCAGCAGCTTAGCGGCTAGCGAAGGATACGAGCAGTACTTC.